These 27 T cell receptor beta chains were all obtained from the same sample, sequenced in a study of STAT3 mutations in large granular lymphocyte leukemia. The study, taken as a whole, reports: Every T-LGLL patient had at least one immunodominant TCRbeta clonotype.

Data came from immunoSEQ multiplex PCR; TCRdb stores just in-frame clones and leaves some out. The data show 35,000 to 50,000 clones, roughly 77% seen once. These receptors lack a known antigen. Sequencing input: PBMCs. All receptors come from a human donor with T large granular lymphocyte leukemia. Some clones in this sample may be carry-over from other donors' samples.

The CDR3 loop reads CASSQAGGETQYF. CDR3 nucleotide sequence: TGTGCCAGCAGCCAAGCGGGTGGAGAGACCCAGTACTTC. The genes are TRBV14 and TRBJ2-5; no clear D. In germline, CDR1 is SGHDN, CDR2 FVKESK. CDR3 length: 13 amino acids. V gave up 1 base and J gave up 4 bases, with 7 bases separating them.

The rearrangement uses TRBV18 and TRBJ2-4, with D perhaps TRBD2 (6 bases). This CDR3 has 15 residues. Germline V CDR1 and CDR2: KGHSH, LQKENI. V lost 4 bases, J lost 9 bases, and 19 bases lay in between. CDR3 region: CASSQERTLGSIQYF. The CDR3 DNA follows: TGTGCCAGCTCACAGGAAAGGACACTCGGGAGCATTCAGTACTTC.

V and J are TRBV5-1 and TRBJ1-1, with TRBD1 identical over 8 bases. Germline CDR1 reads SGHRS; CDR2 reads YFSETQ. The CDR3 spans 13 residues. The trim removed 6 bases at V and 1 base at J, leaving 2 bases unmatched. CDR3 loop: CASNTGGNTEAFF. CDR3 nucleotides: TGCGCCAGCAACACAGGGGGGAACACTGAAGCTTTCTTT.

This clone has just one count. The chain joins TRBV7-2 to TRBJ1-4; 7 bases agree with TRBD1. This CDR3 is 15 amino acids long. The J segment lost 5 bases and the V segment lost 6 bases, leaving 9 bases of the junction unmatched. Germline lookup yields CDR1 SGHTA and CDR2 FQGNSA. The chain's CDR3 is CASRRTGTENEKLFF. CDR3 sequence (DNA): TGTGCCAGCAGACGTACCGGGACAGAAAATGAAAAACTGTTTTTT.

This clone was counted a few times. The chain combines TRBV10-1 with TRBJ1-1; D unclear. Trimming shortened V by 0 bases and J by 3 bases, and 5 bases separated the two germline ends. The V gene's germline CDR1 is WNHNN and CDR2 SYGVQD (reference sequence). The CDR3 loop spans 13 amino acids. The CDR3 DNA reads TGCGCCAGCAGTGAGTCGGTATACACTGAAGCTTTCTTT. Amino acid sequence: CASSESVYTEAFF.

This chain uses TRBV5-1 with TRBJ2-7; D may be TRBD1 or TRBD2 (6 bases each). V was clipped by 1 base and J by 6 bases, with 8 bases between them. The CDR3 totals 12 residues. Per germline, CDR1 SGHRS and CDR2 YFSETQ. The CDR3 sequence is CASSLKGGEQYF. As DNA, the CDR3 is TGCGCCAGCAGCTTGAAGGGGGGCGAGCAGTACTTC.

The rearrangement joins TRBV27 to TRBJ1-2, with 10 nucleotides matching TRBD1. Germline CDR1 MNHEY, CDR2 SMNVEV (reference sequence). V shed 7 bases and J 0 bases; nucleotides not matched to a gene: 17. The CDR3 extends over 19 amino acids. DNA for the CDR3: TGTGCCAGCACCATGAGGTTCCTAGACAGGGGGCGGTCTAACTATGGCTACACCTTC. Its translation is CASTMRFLDRGRSNYGYTF.

CDR3 in amino acids: CASSRQGYSPLHF. CDR3 in DNA: TGTGCCAGCAGCCGACAGGGATACTCACCCCTCCACTTT. V is TRBV14 and J is TRBJ1-6; TRBD1 matches 7 bases. V lost 4 bases to trimming and J lost 10 bases; unmatched junction nucleotides: 4. CDR3 length equals 13 residues. From germline, CDR1 is SGHDN and CDR2 FVKESK.

This clone was detected only a few times. The J gene is TRBJ1-3, the V gene TRBV4-2; D is uncertain. Per the germline V gene, CDR1 is LGHNA and CDR2 is YNFKEQ. The V end was cut by 4 bases, the J end by 4 bases, with 8 bases between. The CDR3 sequence is 13 residues long. The DNA of the CDR3 is TGTGCCAGCAGCCCGATTGCAGGAAACACCATATATTTT. It is translated as CASSPIAGNTIYF.

J is TRBJ1-1 and V is TRBV4-1; D is unclear. The CDR3 is 12 residues long. Germline V gene lookup returns CDR1 MGHRA and CDR2 YSYEKL. Trimming pared 1 base from V and 2 bases from J, leaving 2 bases between. CDR3 sequence reads: CASSQGNTEAFF. The CDR3 DNA reads TGCGCCAGCAGCCAAGGAAACACTGAAGCTTTCTTT.

This chain connects TRBV4-2 to TRBJ1-2; TRBD1 is a possible D gene (6 bases). The CDR3 covers 13 residues. Germline V gives CDR1 LGHNA, CDR2 YNFKEQ. V lost 3 bases and J 5 bases, leaving 10 bases between the germline ends. CDR3 sequence reads: CASSQAGVYGYTF. DNA of the CDR3: TGTGCCAGCAGCCAGGCAGGGGTTTATGGCTACACCTTC.

The J gene is TRBJ1-2, the V gene TRBV25-1; weak D call: TRBD1 (5 bases). CDR3 length equals 12 residues. CDR1 and CDR2 from the germline V gene are MGHDK and SYGVNS. Trimming pared 5 bases from V and 7 bases from J, leaving 11 bases between. The DNA for the CDR3 is TGTGCCAGCAGTCGGGGGAGGTCTGGCTACACCTTC. Its translation: CASSRGRSGYTF.

The rearrangement uses TRBV6-5 and TRBJ1-1; D uncertain. This CDR3 is 15 amino acids long. Per the germline V gene, CDR1 is MNHEY and CDR2 is SVGAGI. V was trimmed by 5 bases and J by 0 bases, leaving 13 bases between them. The DNA of the CDR3 is TGTGCCAGCAGTACGGCGGCCGGATTGAACACTGAAGCTTTCTTT. As protein: CASSTAAGLNTEAFF.

The V and J genes are TRBV7-2 and TRBJ2-7, with TRBD2 matching over 9 bases. V lost 5 bases to trimming and J lost 5 bases; unmatched junction nucleotides: 4. The CDR3 is 13 residues long. Germline loops: CDR1 SGHTA, CDR2 FQGNSA. Here the CDR3 DNA reads TGTGCCAGCAGCCCCAGACTAGCGGACGAGCAGTACTTC. Protein product: CASSPRLADEQYF.

This clone was recorded once. The chain links TRBV4-3 to TRBJ1-1; the D gene is possibly TRBD1 (6 bases). The CDR3 extends over 13 amino acids. V dropped 5 bases and J dropped 1 base, with 8 bases sitting between them. Germline CDR1 is LGHNA and CDR2 is YSLEER. In DNA form, the CDR3 reads TGCGCCAGCAGCGCGACAGGGAACACTGAAGCTTTCTTT. Translation gives CASSATGNTEAFF.

This rearrangement joins TRBV6-5 to TRBJ2-3; D is unresolved. Germline V gene lookup returns CDR1 MNHEY and CDR2 SVGAGI. CDR3 size: 16 residues. Trimming pared 0 bases from V and 2 bases from J, leaving 12 bases between. In nucleotides, the CDR3 is TGTGCCAGCAGTTACTCAAGGGTCGGATCCACAGATACGCAGTATTTT. Translation gives CASSYSRVGSTDTQYF.

This rearrangement joins TRBV28 to TRBJ1-5; D is possibly TRBD1 (5 bases). Deletions cut 6 bases from V and 0 bases from J, with 21 bases between. Germline V gives CDR1 MDHEN, CDR2 SYDVKM. The CDR3 length is 18 residues. The CDR3 region has the DNA TGTGCCAGCAGGCCCCTGAAAGGGTCAGGGTATAGCAATCAGCCCCAGCATTTT. Protein sequence: CASRPLKGSGYSNQPQHF.

This chain links TRBV7-7 with TRBJ1-4; D is undetermined. CDR3 length: 13 residues. Trimming removed 5 bases at V and 8 bases at J, with 12 bases between. Germline lookup yields CDR1 SSHAT and CDR2 FNYEAQ (reference sequence). Here the CDR3 reads CASSQRAGEKLFF. The CDR3 DNA reads TGTGCCAGCAGCCAAAGGGCGGGGGAAAAACTGTTTTTT.

The rearrangement joins TRBV27 to TRBJ2-1; D possibly corresponds to TRBD2 (6 bases). There are 13 residues in the CDR3. Between the trimmed V and J ends, which lost 2 bases and 10 bases, there was a span of 12 bases. Per germline, CDR1 MNHEY and CDR2 SMNVEV (reference sequence). CDR3 in DNA: TGTGCCAGCAGTTTAGTCAGGGCGGGAGAGCAGTTCTTC. Its protein is CASSLVRAGEQFF.

The chain recombines TRBV11-2 with TRBJ2-7; D is possibly TRBD2 (5 bases). This CDR3 has 15 amino acids. Germline-derived CDR1 and CDR2 are SGHAT and FQNNGV. V dropped 6 bases and J dropped 1 base, with 16 bases sitting between them. The CDR3, as DNA: TGTGCCAGCAGTAAGGACGGGGTCGGATCCTACGAGCAGTACTTC. Translation: CASSKDGVGSYEQYF.

CDR3 sequence: CASSSGTGGTDTQYF. In DNA, the CDR3 is TGTGCCAGCAGTTCCGGGACAGGAGGCACAGATACGCAGTATTTT. The rearrangement joins TRBV5-8 to TRBJ2-3; 8 bases are shared with TRBD1. CDR3 length: 15 amino acids. Germline CDR1 SGHTS, CDR2 YDEGEE. J was trimmed by 1 base and V by 5 bases; bases with no gene match: 6.

The rearrangement joins TRBV11-2 to TRBJ1-2, with TRBD1 as a possible D gene (5 bases). This CDR3 region has 13 residues. V was clipped by 5 bases and J by 4 bases, with 11 bases between them. The germline V gene has CDR1 SGHAT and CDR2 FQNNGV. CDR3 sequence (DNA): TGTGCCAGCAGCCAGGGACCGGTCTATGGCTACACCTTC. The encoded protein is CASSQGPVYGYTF.

This clone turned up a few times. J is TRBJ2-7 and V is TRBV29-1; D is possibly TRBD2 (5 bases). Germline V gives CDR1 SQVTM, CDR2 ANQGSEA. The CDR3 runs to 13 residues. Trimming cost V 3 bases and J 6 bases, with 15 bases left between them. CDR3 nucleotide sequence: TGCAGCGTTGAGAAAACGGAAGGGAGCGAGCAGTACTTC. The encoded protein is CSVEKTEGSEQYF.

The chain has TRBV19 and TRBJ2-7; D possibly corresponds to TRBD1 (6 bases). Germline assignment: CDR1 LNHDA and CDR2 SQIVND (reference sequence). Trimming removed 5 bases at V and 3 bases at J, with 14 bases between. This CDR3 region has 14 residues. The CDR3 nucleotides are TGTGCCAGTAGTCTCCGGGTACAGGGCTACGAGCAGTACTTC. Amino acids: CASSLRVQGYEQYF.

This chain's CDR3 is CASSQEVGGPTNEKLFF. CDR3 sequence (DNA): TGCGCCAGCAGCCAAGAGGTGGGCGGCCCAACTAATGAAAAACTGTTTTTT. J is TRBJ1-4 and V is TRBV4-3, with D unresolved. Looked up from germline, CDR1 is LGHNA and CDR2 is YSLEER. CDR3 size: 17 residues. Trimming removed 0 bases from V and 0 bases from J, with 11 bases in between.

V and J are TRBV27 and TRBJ2-7, with 9 nucleotides matching TRBD1. Germline CDR1 and CDR2: MNHEY and SMNVEV (reference sequence). The CDR3 has 15 amino acids. After removal of 5 bases from V and 2 bases from J, the junction contained 7 bases not matched to a gene. The CDR3 region has the DNA TGTGCCAGCAGTCGATCCGGGACAGGGCCCTACGAGCAGTACTTC. Its protein product is CASSRSGTGPYEQYF.

The sample holds a few counts of this clone. The chain is built from TRBV2 and TRBJ1-1; D is perhaps TRBD1 (6 bases). Per germline, CDR1 SNHLY and CDR2 FYNNEI. This CDR3 has 12 amino acids. V was shortened by 7 bases and J by 6 bases, with 12 bases between the two germline ends. CDR3 amino acids: CASNDRTAEAFF. CDR3 sequence (DNA): TGTGCCAGCAACGACAGGACCGCTGAAGCTTTCTTT.